The 9 T cell receptor beta chains reported below all come from one sample, sequenced in a study of shared clonotypes between healthy human individuals. Repertoires were generated with immunoSEQ multiplex PCR, while TCRdb's copy carries only in-frame clones and drops some. The sample yields about 1 million clones, around 74% seen once. What was sequenced was memory CD4+ T cells sorted from blood. Described subset: CD45RA-negative fraction. Receptor source: a young man in good health.

This chain connects TRBV6-1 to TRBJ1-4; D is possibly TRBD1 (5 bases). Germline assignment: CDR1 MNHNS and CDR2 SASEGT. V lost 3 bases and J lost 7, with 15 bases in between. The CDR3 covers 15 residues. The CDR3 region is CASSDLSGGREKLFF. CDR3 nucleotide sequence: TGTGCCAGCAGTGATTTATCGGGGGGACGTGAAAAACTGTTTTTT.

This chain links TRBV28 with TRBJ1-1; no reliable D call. Germline CDR1 and CDR2: MDHEN and SYDVKM. The CDR3 totals 12 residues. The V gene lost 1 base and the J gene lost 11 bases, with 11 bases spanning the gap. The CDR3 region is CASSLSQRQAFF. The DNA for the CDR3 is TGTGCCAGCAGTTTATCACAGCGTCAGGCTTTCTTT.

The V gene is TRBV7-2, the J gene TRBJ2-1; no definite D call. This CDR3 spans 13 amino acids. The germline V and J ends were trimmed by 1 base and 13 bases, with 14 bases remaining between them. The V gene's germline CDR1 is SGHTA and CDR2 FQGNSA. CDR3 nucleotides: TGTGCCAGCAGCTTAGGTGCGGTGGGTACCCAGTTCTTC. Amino acids: CASSLGAVGTQFF.

The gene calls are TRBV10-3 and TRBJ1-3; TRBD1 is a possible D gene (5 bases). Germline CDR1 and CDR2: ENHRY and SYGVKD. CDR3 length: 14 residues. The V end lost 6 bases, the J end lost 1 base, and 10 bases lay between the germline ends. The CDR3 protein is CAIRDGTSGNTIYF. The CDR3 nucleotides are TGTGCCATCAGGGACGGGACTTCTGGAAACACCATATATTTT.

The V and J genes are TRBV9 and TRBJ2-6; D is uncertain. Germline V CDR1 and CDR2: SGDLS, YYNGEE. The CDR3 is 15 residues long. Between the trimmed V and J ends, which lost 3 bases and 2 bases, there was a span of 9 bases. Here the CDR3 reads CASSGARTGANVLTF. The CDR3 nucleotides are TGTGCCAGCAGCGGAGCTCGGACTGGGGCCAACGTCCTGACTTTC. The whole variable domain, filled in from reference TRBV9 and TRBJ2-6, reads DSGVTQTPKHLITATGQRVTLRCSPRSGDLSVYWYQQSLDQGLQFLIQYYNGEERAKGNILERFSAQQFPDLHSELNLSSLELGDSALYFCASSGARTGANVLTFGAGSRLTVL.

The CDR3 nucleotides are TGTGCCTGGAAAACAGGGGCCTCCGGTGAAGCTTTCTTT. Its translation is CAWKTGASGEAFF. This chain uses TRBV30 with TRBJ1-1, with TRBD1 matching over 7 bases. Losses at the gene ends were 4 bases for V and 7 bases for J; bases not matched to a gene: 9. Germline V CDR1 and CDR2: GTSNPN, SVGIG (reference sequence). The CDR3 has 13 amino acids.

This chain connects TRBV10-3 to TRBJ1-2; D gene unclear. The CDR3 has 12 residues. Germline-derived CDR1 and CDR2 are ENHRY and SYGVKD. The V and J ends lost 1 base and 7 bases respectively, with 7 bases between them. In nucleotides, the CDR3 is TGTGCCATCAGTGAGTTCCCGGGTGGCTACACCTTC. Protein: CAISEFPGGYTF.

This clone was observed at least ten times. The identical CDR3 is also encoded by other nucleotide sequences in the sample. The chain is built from TRBV5-1 and TRBJ2-7; D ambiguous. The V gene lost 4 bases and the J gene lost 1 base, with 12 bases spanning the gap. Germline lookup yields CDR1 SGHRS and CDR2 YFSETQ. The CDR3 totals 14 residues. CDR3 sequence (DNA): TGCGCCAGCAGCGCTACAGCCTCGTCCTACGAGCAGTACTTC. Translated: CASSATASSYEQYF. Supplemented by reference TRBV5-1 and TRBJ2-7, the full variable domain reads KAGVTQTPRYLIKTRGQQVTLSCSPISGHRSVSWYQQTPGQGLQFLFEYFSETQRNKGNFPGRFSGRQFSNSRSEMNVSTLELGDSALYLCASSATASSYEQYFGPGTRLTVT.

The chain has TRBV7-9 and TRBJ1-2, with a tentative D call TRBD1 (5 bases). The CDR3 totals 15 residues. Deletions cut 4 bases from V and 1 base from J, with 13 bases between. Germline V gene lookup returns CDR1 SEHNR and CDR2 FQNEAQ (reference sequence). The CDR3 spells CASSSDRQLNYGYTF. CDR3 in DNA: TGTGCCAGCAGCTCCGACAGACAACTTAACTATGGCTACACCTTC.